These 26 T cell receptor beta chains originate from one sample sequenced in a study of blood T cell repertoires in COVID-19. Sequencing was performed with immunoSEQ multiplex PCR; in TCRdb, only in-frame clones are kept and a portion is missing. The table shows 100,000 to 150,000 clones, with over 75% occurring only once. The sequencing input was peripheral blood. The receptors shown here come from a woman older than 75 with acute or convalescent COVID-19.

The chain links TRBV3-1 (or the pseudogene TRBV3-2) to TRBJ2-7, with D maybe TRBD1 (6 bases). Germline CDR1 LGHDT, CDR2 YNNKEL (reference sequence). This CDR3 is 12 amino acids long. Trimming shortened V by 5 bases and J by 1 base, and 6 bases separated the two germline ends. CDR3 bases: TGTGCCAGCAGCACAGGGTCCTACGAGCAGTACTTC. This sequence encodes CASSTGSYEQYF.

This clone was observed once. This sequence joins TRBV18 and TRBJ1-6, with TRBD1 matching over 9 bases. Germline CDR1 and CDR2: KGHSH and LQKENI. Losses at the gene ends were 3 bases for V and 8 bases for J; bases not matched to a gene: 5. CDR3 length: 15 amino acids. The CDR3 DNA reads TGTGCCAGCTCACCGGGACAGGGTACCTATTCACCCCTCCACTTT. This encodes CASSPGQGTYSPLHF.

The CDR3 DNA follows: TGTGCCAGTAGCCAACGGACAGCTATCGGGTCCTACGAGCAGTACTTC. Encoded protein: CASSQRTAIGSYEQYF. The V gene is TRBV19, the J gene TRBJ2-7; D might be TRBD1 (6 bases). This CDR3 spans 16 amino acids. In germline, CDR1 is LNHDA, CDR2 SQIVND (reference sequence). V was shortened by 6 bases and J by 1 base, with 19 bases between the two germline ends.

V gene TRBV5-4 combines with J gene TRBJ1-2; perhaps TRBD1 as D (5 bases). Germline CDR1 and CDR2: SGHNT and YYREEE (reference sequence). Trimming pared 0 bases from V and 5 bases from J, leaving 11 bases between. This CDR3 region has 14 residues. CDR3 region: CASSLAGGGYGYTF. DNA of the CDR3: TGTGCCAGCAGCTTGGCCGGGGGGGGATATGGCTACACCTTC.

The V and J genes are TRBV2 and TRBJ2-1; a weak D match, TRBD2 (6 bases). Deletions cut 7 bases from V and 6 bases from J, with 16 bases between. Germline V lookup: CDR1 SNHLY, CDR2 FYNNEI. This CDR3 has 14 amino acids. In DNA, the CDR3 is TGTGCCAGCAACCCGGGAGTTGGGGGCAATGAGCAGTTCTTC. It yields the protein CASNPGVGGNEQFF.

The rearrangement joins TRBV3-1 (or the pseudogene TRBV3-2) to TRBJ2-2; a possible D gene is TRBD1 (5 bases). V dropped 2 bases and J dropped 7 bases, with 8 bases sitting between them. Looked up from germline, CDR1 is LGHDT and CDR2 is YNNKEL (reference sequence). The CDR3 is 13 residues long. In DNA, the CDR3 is TGTGCCAGCAGCCAAAGCAGGGTCGGGGAGCTGTTTTTT. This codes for CASSQSRVGELFF.

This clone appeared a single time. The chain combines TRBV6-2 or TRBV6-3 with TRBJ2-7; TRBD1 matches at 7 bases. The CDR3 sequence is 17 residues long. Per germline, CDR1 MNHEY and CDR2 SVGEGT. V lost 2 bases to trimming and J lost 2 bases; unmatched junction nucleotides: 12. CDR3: CASSYRTATGSAYEQYF. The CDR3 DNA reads TGTGCCAGCAGTTACCGCACAGCGACAGGGTCTGCCTACGAGCAGTACTTC.

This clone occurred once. CDR3 amino acids: CASRSDSYQPQHF. CDR3 coding DNA: TGTGCCAGCAGATCTGACAGCTATCAGCCCCAGCATTTT. V usage is TRBV12-3 or TRBV12-4 and J usage is TRBJ1-5; D perhaps matches TRBD1 (5 bases). Trimming left V 6 bases short and J 5 bases short, with 11 bases between. This CDR3 is built from 13 residues.

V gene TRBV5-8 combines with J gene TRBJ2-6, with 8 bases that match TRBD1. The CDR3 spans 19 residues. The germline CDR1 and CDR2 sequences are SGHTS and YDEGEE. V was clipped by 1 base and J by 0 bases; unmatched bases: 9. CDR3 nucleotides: TGTGCCAGCAGCTTGATCTTCGGGACAGGTCTCTCTGGGGCCAACGTCCTGACTTTC. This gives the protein CASSLIFGTGLSGANVLTF.

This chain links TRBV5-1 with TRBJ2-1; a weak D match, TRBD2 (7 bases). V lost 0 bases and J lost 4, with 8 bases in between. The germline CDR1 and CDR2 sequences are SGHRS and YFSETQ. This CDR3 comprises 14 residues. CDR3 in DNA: TGCGCCAGCAGCTTGGAGGGGGGGTACAATGAGCAGTTCTTC. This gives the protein CASSLEGGYNEQFF.

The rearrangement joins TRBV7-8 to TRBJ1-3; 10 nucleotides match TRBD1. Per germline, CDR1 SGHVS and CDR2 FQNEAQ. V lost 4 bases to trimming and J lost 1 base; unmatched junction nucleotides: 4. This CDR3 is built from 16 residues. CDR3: CASSSPGQGSGNTIYF. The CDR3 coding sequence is TGTGCCAGCAGCTCCCCGGGACAGGGGTCTGGAAACACCATATATTTT.

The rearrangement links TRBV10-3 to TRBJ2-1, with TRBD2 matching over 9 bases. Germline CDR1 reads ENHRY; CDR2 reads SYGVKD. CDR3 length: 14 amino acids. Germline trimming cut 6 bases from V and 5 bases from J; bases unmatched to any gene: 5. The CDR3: CAIRPGLANNEQFF. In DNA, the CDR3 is TGTGCCATCAGGCCGGGACTAGCTAACAATGAGCAGTTCTTC.

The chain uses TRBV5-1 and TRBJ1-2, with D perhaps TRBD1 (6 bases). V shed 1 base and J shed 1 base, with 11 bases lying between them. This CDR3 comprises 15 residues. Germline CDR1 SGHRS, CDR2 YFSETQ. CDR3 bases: TGCGCCAGCAGCTTGACAGGGAGCCTTAACTATGGCTACACCTTC. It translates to CASSLTGSLNYGYTF.

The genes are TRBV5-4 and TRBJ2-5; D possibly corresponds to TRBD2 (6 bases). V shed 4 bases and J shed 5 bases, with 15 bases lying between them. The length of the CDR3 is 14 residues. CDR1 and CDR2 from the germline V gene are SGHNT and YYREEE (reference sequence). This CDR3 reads CASSEGGLGETQYF. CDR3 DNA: TGTGCCAGCAGCGAGGGAGGCCTGGGGGAGACCCAGTACTTC.

The CDR3 loop reads CASSHRQGPEYQETQYF. The CDR3 nucleotides are TGCGCCAGCAGTCACCGACAGGGACCTGAATACCAAGAGACCCAGTACTTC. V is TRBV23-1 and J is TRBJ2-5, with 7 bases lining up with TRBD1. TRBV23-1 is an open reading frame, and its role is uncertain. V lost 3 bases, J lost 0 bases, and 10 bases stayed unmatched. The CDR3 is 17 amino acids.

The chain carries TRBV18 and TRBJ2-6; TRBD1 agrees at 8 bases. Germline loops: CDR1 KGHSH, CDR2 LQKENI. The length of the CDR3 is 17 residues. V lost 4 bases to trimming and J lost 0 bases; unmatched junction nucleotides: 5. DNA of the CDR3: TGTGCCAGCTCACATGACAGGGGCGGCTCTGGGGCCAACGTCCTGACTTTC. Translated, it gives CASSHDRGGSGANVLTF.

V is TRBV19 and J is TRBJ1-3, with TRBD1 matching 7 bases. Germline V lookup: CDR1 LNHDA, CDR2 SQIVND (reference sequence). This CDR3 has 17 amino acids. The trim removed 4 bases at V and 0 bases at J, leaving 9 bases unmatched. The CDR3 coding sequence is TGTGCCAGTAGTACAGCCGGGACAGTCAACTCTGGAAACACCATATATTTT. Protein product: CASSTAGTVNSGNTIYF.

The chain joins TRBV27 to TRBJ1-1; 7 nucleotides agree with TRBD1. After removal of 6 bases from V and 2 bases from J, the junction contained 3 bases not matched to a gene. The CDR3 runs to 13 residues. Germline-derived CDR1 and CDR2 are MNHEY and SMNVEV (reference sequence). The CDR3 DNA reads TGTGCCAGCAGACGACAGGGAAACACTGAAGCTTTCTTT. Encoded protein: CASRRQGNTEAFF.

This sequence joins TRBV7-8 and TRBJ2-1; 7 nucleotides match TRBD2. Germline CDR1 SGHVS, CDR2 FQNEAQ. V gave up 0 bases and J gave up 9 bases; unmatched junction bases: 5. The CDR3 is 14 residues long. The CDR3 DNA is TGTGCCAGCAGCTTAGCGGTTAGCGGGTTTGAGCAGTTCTTC. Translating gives CASSLAVSGFEQFF.

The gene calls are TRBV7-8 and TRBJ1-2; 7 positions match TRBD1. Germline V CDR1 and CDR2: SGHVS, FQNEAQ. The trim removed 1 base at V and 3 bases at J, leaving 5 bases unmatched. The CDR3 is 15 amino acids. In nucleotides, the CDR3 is TGTGCCAGCAGCTTAGGTGTCAGGGGGGACTATGGCTACACCTTC. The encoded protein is CASSLGVRGDYGYTF. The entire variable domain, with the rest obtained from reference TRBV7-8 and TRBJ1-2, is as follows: GAGVSQSPRYKVAKRGQDVALRCDPISGHVSLFWYQQALGQGPEFLTYFQNEAQLDKSGLPSDRFFAERPEGSVSTLKIQRTQQEDSAVYLCASSLGVRGDYGYTFGSGTRLTVV.

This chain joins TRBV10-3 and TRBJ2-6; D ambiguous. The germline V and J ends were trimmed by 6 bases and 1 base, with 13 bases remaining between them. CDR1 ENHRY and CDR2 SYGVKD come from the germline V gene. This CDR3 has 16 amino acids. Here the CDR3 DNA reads TGTGCCATCAGGGAGAGATTTGAGTCTGGGGCCAACGTCCTGACTTTC. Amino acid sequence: CAIRERFESGANVLTF.

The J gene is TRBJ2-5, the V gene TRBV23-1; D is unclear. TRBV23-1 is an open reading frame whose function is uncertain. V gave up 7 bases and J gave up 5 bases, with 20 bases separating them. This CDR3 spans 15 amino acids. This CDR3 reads CASTYYGSHRETQYF. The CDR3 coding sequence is TGCGCCAGCACCTACTATGGATCCCATCGGGAGACCCAGTACTTC.

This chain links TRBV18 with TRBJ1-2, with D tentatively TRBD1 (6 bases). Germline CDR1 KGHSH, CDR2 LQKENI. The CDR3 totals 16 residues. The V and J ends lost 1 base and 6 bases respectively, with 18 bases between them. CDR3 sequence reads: CASSPLGQGNWNGYTF. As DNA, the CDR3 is TGTGCCAGCTCACCACTAGGCCAGGGGAATTGGAATGGCTACACCTTC. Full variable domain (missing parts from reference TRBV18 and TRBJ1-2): NAGVMQNPRHLVRRRGQEARLRCSPMKGHSHVYWYRQLPEEGLKFMVYLQKENIIDESGMPKERFSAEFPKEGPSILRIQQVVRGDSAAYFCASSPLGQGNWNGYTFGSGTRLTVV.

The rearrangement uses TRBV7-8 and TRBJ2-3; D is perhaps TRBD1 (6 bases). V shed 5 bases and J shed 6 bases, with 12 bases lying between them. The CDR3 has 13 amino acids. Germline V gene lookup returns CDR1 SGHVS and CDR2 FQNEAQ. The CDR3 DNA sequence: TGTGCCAGCAGCATCAACAGGGATGATACGCAGTATTTT. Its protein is CASSINRDDTQYF.

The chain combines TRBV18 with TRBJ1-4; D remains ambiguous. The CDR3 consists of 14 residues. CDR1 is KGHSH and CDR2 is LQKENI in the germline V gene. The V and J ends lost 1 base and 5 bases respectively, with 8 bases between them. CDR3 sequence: CASSPRAPNEKLFF. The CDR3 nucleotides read TGTGCCAGCTCACCACGGGCCCCAAATGAAAAACTGTTTTTT.

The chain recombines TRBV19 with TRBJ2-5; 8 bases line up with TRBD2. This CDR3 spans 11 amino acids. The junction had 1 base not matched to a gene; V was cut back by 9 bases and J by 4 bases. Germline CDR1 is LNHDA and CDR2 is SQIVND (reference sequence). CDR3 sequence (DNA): TGTGCCAGCGGGGGGGGAGAGACCCAGTACTTC. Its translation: CASGGGETQYF.